The clone carrying this T cell receptor (beta chain) was recorded a few times. Post-sort purity exceeded 95% for all sorted populations. This sample is drawn from a study of beta chain features in type 1 diabetes. Every isolated RNA sample was fully reverse transcribed, so sequencing captured expressed TCRB transcripts. Profiling relied on immunoSEQ multiplex PCR, and the TCRdb table lists in-frame clones only, not all of them. The sample yields over 700,000 clones, 17% seen once. Germline trimming cut 3 bases from V and 5 bases from J; bases unmatched to any gene: 7. CDR3 length equals 16 residues. Per germline, CDR1 SGDLS and CDR2 YYNGEE.

Sequenced input: naive CD4+ T cells from blood. This clonotype was sampled from a young woman in good health. The genes are TRBV9 and TRBJ2-5; 13 bases agree with TRBD2. DNA of the CDR3: TGTGCCAGCAGCGCCCCGGGACTAGCGGGAACGGAGACCCAGTACTTC. It codes for CASSAPGLAGTETQYF. The variable domain in full, with the rest retrieved from reference TRBV9 and TRBJ2-5, is DSGVTQTPKHLITATGQRVTLRCSPRSGDLSVYWYQQSLDQGLQFLIQYYNGEERAKGNILERFSAQQFPDLHSELNLSSLELGDSALYFCASSAPGLAGTETQYFGPGTRLLVL.